This T cell receptor (beta chain) was sequenced during a study of T-cell reconstitution after alpha-beta-depleted transplantation in children listed by TCRdb under 2016. Background for the entire study: The study quantitatively tracked T-cell immune reconstitution after TCRalphabeta/CD19-depleted allogeneic hematopoietic cell transplantation in children using TCR repertoire profiling.

The method behind the library was PCR. Sequencing instrument: Illumina HiSeq 2500. TCR libraries were prepared with molecular barcoding, using unique molecular identifiers to normalize TCRbeta repertoire quantification. TCRdb reworked the public reads: Q25 trimming with fastp, MiXCR clone assembly, productive beta chains retained. Every entry covers one CDR3 protein and lists the most common genes and DNA from its rows. The sample table contains around 200,000 distinct CDR3 sequences; only one count was recorded for around 10% of them. Approximately 6.6% of the sample goes to the ten largest clones. This clonotype was seen a handful of times. Its antigen remains unidentified. No base quality information exists; no much larger clone differs at one position. V is cut by 3 bases and J by 9 bases, and the space between the germline ends is 12 bases. In the germline V gene, CDR1 corresponds to ENHRY and CDR2 to SYGVKD. The CDR3, from cysteine to phenylalanine, totals 14 residues. Only the CDR3 region is kept as DNA, spanning 42 bases read in frame from base 1.

This specimen was PBMCs from the stem cell graft donor, taken from the stem cell graft. This receptor was identified in a human donor who donated a stem cell graft to a child with acute lymphoblastic leukemia. Recombination connected TRBV10-3 to TRBJ1-6, with no reliable assignment of the D segment. This receptor has the CDR3 CAISDATFGSPLHF. The nucleotides are TGTGCCATCAGTGATGCAACCTTTGGTTCACCCCTCCACTTT.